This T cell receptor beta chain was documented in a study of blood T cell repertoires in COVID-19. Study overall: Sample material is recorded as cDNA or gDNA derived from T cells, B-cell-depleted T cells, or PBMCs.

CDR3 length: 16 amino acids. Germline values: CDR1 LGHNA, CDR2 YNFKEQ. V lost 4 bases and J 4 bases, leaving 19 bases between the germline ends. This clone was observed a few times. Per the study methods: Estimation of nucleated cell counts was performed using reference gene primer amplification. The table came from immunoSEQ multiplex PCR; TCRdb's copy has only in-frame clones and leaves some out. V and J calls and clone size are given by that table; D and trimming were obtained from the DNA. The profile shows about 210,000 clones, around 84% of them singletons. The TCR originated in a man aged 55-75 years with acute or convalescent COVID-19. Sequenced input: peripheral blood. The chain recombines TRBV4-2 with TRBJ2-5, with D possibly being TRBD2 (5 bases). The CDR3 here is CASSPETHGVGETQYF. The CDR3 nucleotides read TGTGCCAGCAGCCCCGAAACCCACGGGGTTGGAGAGACCCAGTACTTC.